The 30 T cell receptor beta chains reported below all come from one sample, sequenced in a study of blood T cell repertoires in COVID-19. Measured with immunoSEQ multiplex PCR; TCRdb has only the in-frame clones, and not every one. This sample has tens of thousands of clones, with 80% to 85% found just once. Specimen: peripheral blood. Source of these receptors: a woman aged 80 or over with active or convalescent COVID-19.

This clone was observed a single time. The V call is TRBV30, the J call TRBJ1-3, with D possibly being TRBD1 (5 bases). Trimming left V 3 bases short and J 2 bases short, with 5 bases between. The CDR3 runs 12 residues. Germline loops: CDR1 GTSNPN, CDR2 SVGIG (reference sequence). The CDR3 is CAWRTAGNTIYF. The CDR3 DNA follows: TGTGCCTGGAGGACAGCTGGAAACACCATATATTTT.

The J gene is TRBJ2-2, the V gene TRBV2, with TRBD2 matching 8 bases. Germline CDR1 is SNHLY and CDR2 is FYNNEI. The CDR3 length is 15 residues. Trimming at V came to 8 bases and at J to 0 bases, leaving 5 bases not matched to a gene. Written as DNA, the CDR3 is TGTGCCAGCGGGACGACTAGCGCGAACACCGGGGAGCTGTTTTTT. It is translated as CASGTTSANTGELFF.

The CDR3 sequence is CASRTAGTGYSTLHF. The CDR3 DNA is TGTGCCAGCAGGACCGCTGGGACAGGGTATTCTACCCTCCACTTT. This chain connects TRBV6-5 to TRBJ1-6; 9 nucleotides align to TRBD1. CDR3 length equals 15 residues. Germline V gene lookup returns CDR1 MNHEY and CDR2 SVGAGI. Trimming removed 6 bases from V and 14 bases from J; junction bases left unmatched: 14.

As DNA, the CDR3 is TGTGCCAGCAGCTCCACCGAGGGACAGGGGAAGACTGAAGCTTTCTTT. This sequence encodes CASSSTEGQGKTEAFF. The genes are TRBV7-9 and TRBJ1-1; 10 bases fit TRBD1. The V and J ends lost 4 bases and 5 bases, in that order; junction bases with no gene match: 10. The CDR3 covers 16 residues. Germline values: CDR1 SEHNR, CDR2 FQNEAQ (reference sequence).

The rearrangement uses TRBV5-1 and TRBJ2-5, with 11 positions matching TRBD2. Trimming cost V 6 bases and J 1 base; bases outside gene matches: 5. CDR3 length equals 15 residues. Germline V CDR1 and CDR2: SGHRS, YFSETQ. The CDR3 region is CASNPLAGAQETQYF. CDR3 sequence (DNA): TGCGCCAGCAACCCACTAGCGGGGGCCCAAGAGACCCAGTACTTC.

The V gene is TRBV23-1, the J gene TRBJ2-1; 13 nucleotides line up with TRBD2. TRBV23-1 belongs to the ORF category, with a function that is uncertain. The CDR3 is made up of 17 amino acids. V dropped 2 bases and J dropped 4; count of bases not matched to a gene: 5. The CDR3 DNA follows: TGCGCCAGCAGTCAACGGGGACTAGCGGGACGGTACAATGAGCAGTTCTTC. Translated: CASSQRGLAGRYNEQFF.

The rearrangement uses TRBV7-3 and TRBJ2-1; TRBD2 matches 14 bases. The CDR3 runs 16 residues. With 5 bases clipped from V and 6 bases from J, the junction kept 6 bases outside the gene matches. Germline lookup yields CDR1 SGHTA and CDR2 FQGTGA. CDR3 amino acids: CASSAPGLAGGNEQFF. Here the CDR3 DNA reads TGTGCCAGCAGCGCCCCCGGACTAGCGGGGGGCAATGAGCAGTTCTTC.

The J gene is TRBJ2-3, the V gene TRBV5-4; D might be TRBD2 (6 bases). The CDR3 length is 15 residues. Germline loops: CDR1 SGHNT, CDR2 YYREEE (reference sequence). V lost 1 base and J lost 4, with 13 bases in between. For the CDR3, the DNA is TGTGCCAGCAGCTTGACCGGGAGAACGCCAGATACGCAGTATTTT. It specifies CASSLTGRTPDTQYF.

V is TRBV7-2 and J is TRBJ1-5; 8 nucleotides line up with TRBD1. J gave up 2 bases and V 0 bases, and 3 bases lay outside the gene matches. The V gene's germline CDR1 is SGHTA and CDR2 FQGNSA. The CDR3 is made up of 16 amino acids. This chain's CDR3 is CASSLAAGGGNQPQHF. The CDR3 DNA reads TGTGCCAGCAGCTTAGCGGCAGGGGGCGGCAATCAGCCCCAGCATTTT.

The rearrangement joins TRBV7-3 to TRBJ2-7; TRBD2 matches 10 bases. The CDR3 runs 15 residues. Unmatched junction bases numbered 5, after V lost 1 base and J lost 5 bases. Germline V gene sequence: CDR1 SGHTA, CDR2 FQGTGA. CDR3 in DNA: TGTGCCAGCAGCTTAATCGCTAGCGGGGGTCACGAGCAGTACTTC. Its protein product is CASSLIASGGHEQYF.

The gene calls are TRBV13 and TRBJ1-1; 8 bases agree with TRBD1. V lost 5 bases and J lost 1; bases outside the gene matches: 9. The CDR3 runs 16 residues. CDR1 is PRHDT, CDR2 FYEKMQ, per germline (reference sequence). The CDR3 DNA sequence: TGTGCCAGCAGCCGAACCCAGGGGGCGCGGAACACTGAAGCTTTCTTT. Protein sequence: CASSRTQGARNTEAFF.

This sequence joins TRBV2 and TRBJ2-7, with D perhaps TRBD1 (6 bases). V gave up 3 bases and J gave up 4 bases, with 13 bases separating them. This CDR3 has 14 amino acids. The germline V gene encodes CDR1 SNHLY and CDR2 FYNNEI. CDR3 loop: CASSEQGLWYEQYF. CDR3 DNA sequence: TGTGCCAGCAGTGAGCAGGGGCTCTGGTACGAGCAGTACTTC.

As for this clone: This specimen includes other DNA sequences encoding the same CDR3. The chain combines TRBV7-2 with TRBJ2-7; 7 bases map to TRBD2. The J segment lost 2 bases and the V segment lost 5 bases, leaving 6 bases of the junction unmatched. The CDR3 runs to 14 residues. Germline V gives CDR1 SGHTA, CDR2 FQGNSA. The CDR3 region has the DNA TGTGCCAGCAGCCCTAGCGGAGGGACCTACGAGCAGTACTTC. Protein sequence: CASSPSGGTYEQYF.

CDR3 sequence (DNA): TGTGCCAGCAGTTTACGGGGGGCCGGGGAGCTGTTTTTT. Translation gives CASSLRGAGELFF. The chain combines TRBV12-3 or TRBV12-4 with TRBJ2-2; 7 bases align to TRBD2. V was clipped by 2 bases and J by 6 bases; unmatched bases: 0. CDR3 size: 13 residues.

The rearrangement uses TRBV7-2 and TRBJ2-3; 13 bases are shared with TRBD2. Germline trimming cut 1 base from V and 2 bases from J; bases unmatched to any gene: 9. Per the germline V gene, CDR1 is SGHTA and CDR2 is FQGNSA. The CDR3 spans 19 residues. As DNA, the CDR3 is TGTGCCAGCAGCTTAGACTCTTCGGGACTAGCGGGGACCACAGATACGCAGTATTTT. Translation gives CASSLDSSGLAGTTDTQYF.

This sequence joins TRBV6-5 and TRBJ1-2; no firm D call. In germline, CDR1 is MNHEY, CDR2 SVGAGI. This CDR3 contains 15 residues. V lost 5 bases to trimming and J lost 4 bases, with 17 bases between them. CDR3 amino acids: CASSQVGTESYGYTF. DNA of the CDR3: TGTGCCAGCAGTCAGGTTGGAACCGAATCCTATGGCTACACCTTC.

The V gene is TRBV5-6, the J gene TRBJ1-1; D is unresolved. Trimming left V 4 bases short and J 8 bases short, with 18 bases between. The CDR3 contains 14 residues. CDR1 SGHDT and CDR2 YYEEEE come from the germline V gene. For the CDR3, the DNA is TGTGCCAGCAGCCTGGTGAACGGGATGGGCGAAGCTTTCTTT. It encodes CASSLVNGMGEAFF.

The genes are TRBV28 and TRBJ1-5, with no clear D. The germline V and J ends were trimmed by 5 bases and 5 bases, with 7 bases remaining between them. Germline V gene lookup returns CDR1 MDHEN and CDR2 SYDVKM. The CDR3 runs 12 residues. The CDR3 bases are TGTGCCAGCAGTACCGCAGATCAGCCCCAGCATTTT. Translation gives CASSTADQPQHF.

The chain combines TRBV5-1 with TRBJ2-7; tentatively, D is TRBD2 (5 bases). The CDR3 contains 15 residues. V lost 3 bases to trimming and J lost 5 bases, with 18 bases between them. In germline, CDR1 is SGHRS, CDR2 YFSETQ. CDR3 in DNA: TGCGCCAGCAGCTCGAGCGCGAGGACTCGCCACGAGCAGTACTTC. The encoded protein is CASSSSARTRHEQYF.

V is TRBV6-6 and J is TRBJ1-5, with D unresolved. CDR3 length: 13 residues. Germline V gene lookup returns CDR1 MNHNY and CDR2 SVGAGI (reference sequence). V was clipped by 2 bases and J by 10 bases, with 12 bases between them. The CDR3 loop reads CASSYGLERPQHF. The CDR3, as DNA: TGTGCCAGCAGTTACGGGTTGGAGCGACCCCAGCATTTT.

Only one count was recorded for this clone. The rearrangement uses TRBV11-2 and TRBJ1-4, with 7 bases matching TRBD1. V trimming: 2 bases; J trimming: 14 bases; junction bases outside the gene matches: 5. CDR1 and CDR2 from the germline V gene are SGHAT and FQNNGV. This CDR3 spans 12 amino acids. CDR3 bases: TGTGCCAGCAGCTTACCGGGACAGTCGCTGTTTTTT. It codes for CASSLPGQSLFF.

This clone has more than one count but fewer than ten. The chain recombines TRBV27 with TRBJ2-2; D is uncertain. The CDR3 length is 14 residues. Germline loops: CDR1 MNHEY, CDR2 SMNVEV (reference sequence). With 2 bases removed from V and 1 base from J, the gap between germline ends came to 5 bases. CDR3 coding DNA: TGTGCCAGCAGTTTACAGTGGAACACCGGGGAGCTGTTTTTT. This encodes CASSLQWNTGELFF.

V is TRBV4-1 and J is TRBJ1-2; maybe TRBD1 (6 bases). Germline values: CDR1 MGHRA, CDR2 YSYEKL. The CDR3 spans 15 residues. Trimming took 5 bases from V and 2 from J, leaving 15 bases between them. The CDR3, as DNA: TGCGCCAGCAGCGGGACACCCGAATCCAACTATGGCTACACCTTC. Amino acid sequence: CASSGTPESNYGYTF.

The chain's CDR3 is CASSLPDRSYEQYF. Here the CDR3 DNA reads TGTGCCAGCAGCTTACCCGACAGGTCCTACGAGCAGTACTTC. The chain uses TRBV7-9 and TRBJ2-7, with a weak D call TRBD1 (6 bases). This CDR3 is 14 amino acids long. Germline-derived CDR1 and CDR2 are SEHNR and FQNEAQ (reference sequence). Trimming took 2 bases from V and 1 from J, leaving 9 bases between them.

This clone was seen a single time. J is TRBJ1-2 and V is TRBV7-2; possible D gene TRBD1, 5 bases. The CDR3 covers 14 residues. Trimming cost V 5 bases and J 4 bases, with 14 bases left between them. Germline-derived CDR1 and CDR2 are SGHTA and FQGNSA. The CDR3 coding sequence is TGTGCCAGCAGCACGACAGTAGTGGTCTATGGCTACACCTTC. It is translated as CASSTTVVVYGYTF. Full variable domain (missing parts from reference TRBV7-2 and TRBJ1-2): GAGVSQSPSNKVTEKGKDVELRCDPISGHTALYWYRQSLGQGLEFLIYFQGNSAPDKSGLPSDRFSAERTGGSVSTLTIQRTQQEDSAVYLCASSTTVVVYGYTFGSGTRLTVV.

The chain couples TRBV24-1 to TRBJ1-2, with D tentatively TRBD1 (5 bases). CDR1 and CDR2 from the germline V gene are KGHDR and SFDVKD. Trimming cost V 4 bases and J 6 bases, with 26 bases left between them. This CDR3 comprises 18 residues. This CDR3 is CATSESDSHVLLMDGYTF. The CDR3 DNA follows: TGTGCCACCAGTGAGAGCGACAGTCATGTCCTCCTTATGGATGGCTACACCTTC.

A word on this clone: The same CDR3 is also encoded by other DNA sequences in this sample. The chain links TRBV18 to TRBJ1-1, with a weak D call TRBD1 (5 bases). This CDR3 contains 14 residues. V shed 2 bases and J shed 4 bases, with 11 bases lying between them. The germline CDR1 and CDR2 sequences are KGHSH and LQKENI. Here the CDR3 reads CASSPGGRGTEAFF. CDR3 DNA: TGTGCCAGCTCACCAGGGGGGAGGGGCACTGAAGCTTTCTTT.

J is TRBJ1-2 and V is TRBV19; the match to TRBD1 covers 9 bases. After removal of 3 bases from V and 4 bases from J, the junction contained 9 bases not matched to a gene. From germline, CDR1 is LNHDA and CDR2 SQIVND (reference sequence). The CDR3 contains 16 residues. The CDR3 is CASSMAPTGGSYGYTF. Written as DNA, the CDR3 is TGTGCCAGTAGTATGGCCCCGACAGGGGGTTCCTATGGCTACACCTTC.

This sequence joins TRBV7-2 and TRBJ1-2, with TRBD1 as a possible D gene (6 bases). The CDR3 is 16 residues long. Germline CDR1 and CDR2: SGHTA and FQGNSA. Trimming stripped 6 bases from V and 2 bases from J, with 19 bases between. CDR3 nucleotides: TGTGCCAGCAGTCCCGGGACAACCTCGAAAAACTATGGCTACACCTTC. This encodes CASSPGTTSKNYGYTF.

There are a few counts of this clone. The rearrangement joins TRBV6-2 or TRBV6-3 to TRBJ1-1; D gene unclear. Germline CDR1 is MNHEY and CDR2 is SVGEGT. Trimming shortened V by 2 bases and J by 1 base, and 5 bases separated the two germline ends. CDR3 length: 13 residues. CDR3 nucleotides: TGTGCCAGCAGTTACGGGCGGAACACTGAAGCTTTCTTT. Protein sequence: CASSYGRNTEAFF.